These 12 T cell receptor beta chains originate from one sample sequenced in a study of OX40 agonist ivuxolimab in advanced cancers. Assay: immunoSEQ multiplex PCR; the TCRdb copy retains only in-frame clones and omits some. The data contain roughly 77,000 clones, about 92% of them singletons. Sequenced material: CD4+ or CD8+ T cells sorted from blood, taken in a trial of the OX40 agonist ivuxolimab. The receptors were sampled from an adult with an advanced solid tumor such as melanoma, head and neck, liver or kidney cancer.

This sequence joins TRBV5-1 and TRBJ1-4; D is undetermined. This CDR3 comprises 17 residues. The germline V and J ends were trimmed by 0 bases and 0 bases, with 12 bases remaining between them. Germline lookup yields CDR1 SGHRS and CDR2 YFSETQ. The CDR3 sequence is CASSLAPMGATNEKLFF. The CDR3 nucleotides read TGCGCCAGCAGCTTGGCCCCTATGGGTGCAACTAATGAAAAACTGTTTTTT.

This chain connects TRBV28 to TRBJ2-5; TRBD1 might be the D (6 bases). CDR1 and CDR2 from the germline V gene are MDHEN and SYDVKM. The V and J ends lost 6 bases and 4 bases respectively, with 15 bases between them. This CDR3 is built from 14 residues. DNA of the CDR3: TGTGCCAGCAGCCCCCAACAGGGCGGAGAGACCCAGTACTTC. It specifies CASSPQQGGETQYF. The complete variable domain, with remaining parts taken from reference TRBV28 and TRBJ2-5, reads DVKVTQSSRYLVKRTGEKVFLECVQDMDHENMFWYRQDPGLGLRLIYFSYDVKMKEKGDIPEGYSVSREKKERFSLILESASTNQTSMYLCASSPQQGGETQYFGPGTRLLVL.

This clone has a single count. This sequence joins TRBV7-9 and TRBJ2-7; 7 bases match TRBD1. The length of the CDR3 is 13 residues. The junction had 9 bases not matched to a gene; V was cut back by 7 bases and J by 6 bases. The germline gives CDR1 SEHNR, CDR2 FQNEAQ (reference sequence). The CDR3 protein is CASTIGDRVEQYF. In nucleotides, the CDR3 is TGTGCCAGCACAATTGGTGACAGGGTCGAGCAGTACTTC.

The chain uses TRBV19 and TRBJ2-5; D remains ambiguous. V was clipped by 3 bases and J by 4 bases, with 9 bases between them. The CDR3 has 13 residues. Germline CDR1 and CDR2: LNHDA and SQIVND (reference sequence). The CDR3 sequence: CASSIVPGETQYF. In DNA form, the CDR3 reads TGTGCCAGTAGTATTGTGCCCGGAGAGACCCAGTACTTC.

The CDR3 DNA reads as TGTGCCAGCAGTTTCGGGACTGCGCCCCACAATGAGCAGTTCTTC. Translated: CASSFGTAPHNEQFF. The chain recombines TRBV28 with TRBJ2-1; the D gene is possibly TRBD2 (6 bases). The germline CDR1 and CDR2 sequences are MDHEN and SYDVKM. CDR3 length: 15 residues. V was pared by 3 bases and J by 5 bases, with 14 bases between.

Here the CDR3 DNA reads TGTGCCAGCATTGGTGCCTATGGCTACACCTTC. Amino acid sequence: CASIGAYGYTF. V gene TRBV4-2 combines with J gene TRBJ1-2; D ambiguous. Between the trimmed V and J ends, which lost 7 bases and 4 bases, there was a span of 7 bases. The CDR3 has 11 residues. Germline values: CDR1 LGHNA, CDR2 YNFKEQ.

This CDR3 reads CASSKRGETEAFF. Written as DNA, the CDR3 is TGTGCCAGCAGCAAACGAGGGGAGACTGAAGCTTTCTTT. The chain carries TRBV6-6 and TRBJ1-1, with a tentative D call TRBD1 (5 bases). Germline CDR1 MNHNY, CDR2 SVGAGI (reference sequence). The V end lost 6 bases, the J end lost 5 bases, and 13 bases lay between the germline ends. The CDR3 is 13 residues long.

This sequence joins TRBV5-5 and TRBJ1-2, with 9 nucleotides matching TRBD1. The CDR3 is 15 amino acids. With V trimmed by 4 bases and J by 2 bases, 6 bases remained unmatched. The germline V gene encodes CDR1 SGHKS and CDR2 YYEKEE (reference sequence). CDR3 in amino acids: CASSREQGANYGYTF. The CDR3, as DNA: TGTGCCAGCAGCAGAGAACAGGGGGCGAACTATGGCTACACCTTC.

CDR3: CASSFEGFGGYTF. In DNA form, the CDR3 reads TGCGCCAGCAGCTTCGAGGGATTTGGTGGCTACACCTTC. The rearrangement joins TRBV5-1 to TRBJ1-2; D unresolved. Germline CDR1 reads SGHRS; CDR2 reads YFSETQ. The CDR3 totals 13 residues. With 2 bases removed from V and 7 bases from J, the gap between germline ends came to 12 bases.

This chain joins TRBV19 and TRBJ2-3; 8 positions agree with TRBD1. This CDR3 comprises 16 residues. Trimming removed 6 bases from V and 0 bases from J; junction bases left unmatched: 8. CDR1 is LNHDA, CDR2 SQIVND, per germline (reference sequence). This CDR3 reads CASRSTGVVSTDTQYF. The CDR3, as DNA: TGTGCCAGTAGATCGACAGGGGTGGTTAGCACAGATACGCAGTATTTT.

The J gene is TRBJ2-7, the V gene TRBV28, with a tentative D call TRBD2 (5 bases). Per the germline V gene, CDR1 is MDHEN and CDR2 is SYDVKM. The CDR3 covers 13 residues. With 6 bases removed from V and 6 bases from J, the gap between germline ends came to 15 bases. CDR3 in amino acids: CASSRLGSTEQYF. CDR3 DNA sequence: TGTGCCAGCAGCCGCCTGGGGAGTACCGAGCAGTACTTC.

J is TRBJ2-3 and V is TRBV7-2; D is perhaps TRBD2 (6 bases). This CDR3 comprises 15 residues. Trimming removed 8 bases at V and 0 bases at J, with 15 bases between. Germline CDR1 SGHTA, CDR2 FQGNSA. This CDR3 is CASRVGDSSTDTQYF. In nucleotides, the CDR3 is TGTGCCAGCCGCGTGGGGGACTCTAGCACAGATACGCAGTATTTT.